The 29 T cell receptor beta chains below were found in one sample sequenced in a study of T cell repertoires in cytomegalovirus infection. These receptors are not linked to any known antigen. TCRdb passed the reads through MiXCR, listing each CDR3 protein once. The top ten clones hold 9.5% to 15% of a sample with 830,000 or so distinct CDR3 sequences, around a third of them seen once. The specimen comprised cultured CD8+ T cells from PBMCs, sampled from culture after CMV antigen stimulation. These receptors were obtained from a human donor in good health (CMV status not recorded). Some clones in this sample may be carry-over from other donors' samples.

The chain is built from TRBV5-1 and TRBJ1-2, with D possibly matching TRBD1 (6 bases). The length of the CDR3 is 15 residues. V lost 0 bases, J lost 7 bases, and 16 bases lay in between. The germline gives CDR1 SGHRS, CDR2 YFSETQ. This CDR3 reads CASSLDTQGSCGYTF. CDR3 nucleotide sequence: TGCGCCAGCAGCTTGGACACCCAGGGGAGCTGTGGCTACACCTTC.

The sample holds a few counts of this clonotype. This chain joins TRBV12-3 or TRBV12-4 and TRBJ2-7; maybe TRBD1 (6 bases). The CDR3 sequence is 17 residues long. Between the trimmed V and J ends, which lost 7 bases and 0 bases, there was a span of 22 bases. CDR3 residues: CASTSGLRDMNSYEQYF. The CDR3 coding sequence is TGTGCCAGCACCTCTGGCCTCAGGGACATGAACTCCTACGAGCAGTACTTC.

This clonotype was counted at least ten times. The gene calls are TRBV6-1 and TRBJ1-3; D gene ambiguous. The V end was cut by 4 bases, the J end by 3 bases, with 10 bases between. Per the germline V gene, CDR1 is MNHNS and CDR2 is SASEGT. The CDR3 has 14 amino acids. The CDR3 region has the DNA TGTGCCAGCAGTGGAGCGAGGGATGGAAACACCATATATTTT. It is translated as CASSGARDGNTIYF.

For this clonotype: The germline gene is not matched at one end of the junction; a read error may be the cause. The V call is TRBV4-1, the J call TRBJ2-3; 7 nucleotides match TRBD1. Germline-derived CDR1 and CDR2 are MGHRA and YSYEKL. This CDR3 is built from 14 residues. The CDR3 here is CASSTGSGTDTQYF. The CDR3, as DNA: TGTGCCAGCTCGACAGGGTCTGGCACAGATACGCAGTATTTT.

This clonotype was counted only a few times. The chain combines TRBV5-4 with TRBJ2-5; unclear D gene. There are 14 residues in the CDR3. Per the germline V gene, CDR1 is SGHNT and CDR2 is YYREEE (reference sequence). V was cut by 4 bases and J by 4 bases, with 14 bases left in between. The CDR3 reads CASSPRSRIETQYF. The CDR3 nucleotides are TGTGCCAGCAGCCCCCGATCTAGGATAGAGACCCAGTACTTC.

Concerning this clonotype itself: An end of the junction does not agree with germline; a read error may underlie this. The V call is TRBV7-8, the J call TRBJ2-2, with 7 bases lining up with TRBD1. Germline values: CDR1 SGHVS, CDR2 FQNEAQ. CDR3 length: 15 amino acids. The CDR3 loop is CASSPPGTVTGELYF. The DNA for the CDR3 is TGTGCCAGCAGCCCCCCCGGGACAGTTACCGGGGAGCTGTATTTT.

The chain links TRBV2 to TRBJ2-7; D call uncertain. V was pared by 4 bases and J by 2 bases, with 12 bases between. The CDR3 covers 14 residues. Germline CDR1 is SNHLY and CDR2 is FYNNEI. CDR3 nucleotides: TGTGCCAGCAGTGGGGAACGTTTGCCCTACGAGCAGTACTTC. Translating it yields CASSGERLPYEQYF.

This clonotype was detected only a few times. The chain is built from TRBV19 and TRBJ1-2, with TRBD1 as a possible D gene (5 bases). The germline CDR1 and CDR2 sequences are LNHDA and SQIVND (reference sequence). V was pared by 8 bases and J by 6 bases, with 28 bases between. The CDR3 sequence is 17 residues long. CDR3 residues: CASSVRASTAVLDGYTF. The CDR3 DNA reads as TGTGCCAGTTCGGTCAGGGCAAGCACGGCCGTCCTTGATGGCTACACCTTC.

This clonotype was observed a handful of times. The junction and the germline gene differ at one end; a read error may be behind it. The CDR3 spells CVSSRTSGGLKVTGELFF. CDR3 bases: TGTGTCAGCAGCCGGACTAGCGGGGGATTAAAGGTCACCGGGGAGCTGTTTTTT. The V gene is TRBV7-4, the J gene TRBJ2-2; 13 bases are shared with TRBD2. The V gene's germline CDR1 is SGHVT and CDR2 SQSDAQ. This CDR3 is 18 amino acids long.

The gene calls are TRBV29-1 and TRBJ2-3, with TRBD1 matching 12 bases. CDR3 size: 16 residues. Germline V CDR1 and CDR2: SQVTM, ANQGSEA. Trimming removed 0 bases from V and 7 bases from J; junction bases left unmatched: 8. In nucleotides, the CDR3 is TGCAGCGTTGAAGATCGGGGGACAGGGGGCGCATATACGCAGTATTTT. It translates to CSVEDRGTGGAYTQYF.

The chain joins TRBV6-2 or TRBV6-3 to TRBJ1-1, with TRBD1 identical over 7 bases. Germline V CDR1 and CDR2: MNHEY, SVGEGT. Germline trimming cut 8 bases from V and 4 bases from J; bases unmatched to any gene: 7. The CDR3 consists of 13 residues. The DNA for the CDR3 is TGTGCCAGCGTTGAAACAGGGGCCACTGAAGCTTTCTTT. Translation: CASVETGATEAFF.

The table lists this clonotype with a few counts. This chain uses TRBV7-9 with TRBJ2-1; 7 nucleotides align to TRBD2. CDR1 and CDR2 (germline): SEHNR, FQNEAQ (reference sequence). The CDR3 covers 16 residues. Trimming removed 5 bases from V and 5 bases from J; junction bases left unmatched: 12. The CDR3 loop is CASSRPSGESHNEQFF. The CDR3 region has the DNA TGTGCCAGCAGCCGCCCTAGCGGAGAGTCCCACAATGAGCAGTTCTTC. The full variable domain, with the rest looked up from reference TRBV7-9 and TRBJ2-1, is DTGVSQNPRHKITKRGQNVTFRCDPISEHNRLYWYRQTLGQGPEFLTYFQNEAQLEKSRLLSDRFSAERPKGSFSTLEIQRTEQGDSAMYLCASSRPSGESHNEQFFGPGTRLTVL.

This clonotype was counted only a few times. V and J are TRBV6-1 and TRBJ2-3; maybe TRBD2 (6 bases). Germline V lookup: CDR1 MNHNS, CDR2 SASEGT. The V end lost 2 bases, the J end lost 2 bases, and 23 bases lay between the germline ends. The CDR3 is 19 residues long. The CDR3 coding sequence is TGTGCCAGCAGTGAAAGGGAGGTCCGGGGGAGAGGCCCCACAGATACGCAGTATTTT. Translated, it gives CASSEREVRGRGPTDTQYF.

The CDR3 nucleotides are TGCGCCAGCAGTGAGACAGGGCGATTCACTGAAGCTTTCTTT. Translated: CASSETGRFTEAFF. The rearrangement uses TRBV10-2 and TRBJ1-1; possible D gene TRBD1, 6 bases. From germline, CDR1 is WSHSY and CDR2 SAAADI. Trimming removed 2 bases from V and 4 bases from J, with 11 bases in between. This CDR3 is 14 amino acids long.

This clonotype was seen at least ten times. The CDR3 DNA reads as TGTGCCAGCGGACAGGGGCCTTCCTACGAGCAGTACGTC. Translation: CASGQGPSYEQYV. The chain has TRBV6-1 and TRBJ2-7; 9 bases are shared with TRBD1. J lost 1 base, V lost 8 bases, and 3 bases had no gene match. In germline, CDR1 is MNHNS, CDR2 SASEGT. The CDR3 loop spans 13 amino acids.

The chain links TRBV5-1 to TRBJ2-5, with D perhaps TRBD1 or TRBD2 (5 bases each). Germline CDR1 SGHRS, CDR2 YFSETQ. V was shortened by 5 bases and J by 3 bases, with 17 bases between the two germline ends. CDR3 size: 15 residues. The CDR3 sequence: CASSMDGTEEETQYF. CDR3 in DNA: TGCGCCAGCAGTATGGACGGGACGGAAGAAGAGACCCAGTACTTC.

This clonotype was found a few times. V is TRBV7-9 and J is TRBJ2-1; 7 positions match TRBD1. The ends lost 5 bases at V and 3 bases at J; junction bases unmatched: 13. CDR3 length: 17 residues. The V gene's germline CDR1 is SEHNR and CDR2 FQNEAQ (reference sequence). CDR3 loop: CASSIISGQPNYNEQFF. CDR3 nucleotide sequence: TGTGCCAGCAGCATTATATCGGGACAGCCGAACTACAATGAGCAGTTCTTC.

V and J are TRBV29-1 and TRBJ2-7; D is possibly TRBD2 (5 bases). This CDR3 comprises 15 residues. Between the trimmed V and J ends, which lost 3 bases and 2 bases, there was a span of 17 bases. Looked up from germline, CDR1 is SQVTM and CDR2 is ANQGSEA. The CDR3 DNA reads TGCAGCGTTGACCTCGGGGATTCTAGCACCTACGAGCAGTACTTC. This sequence encodes CSVDLGDSSTYEQYF.

The chain links TRBV12-3 or TRBV12-4 to TRBJ2-1; D unclear. This CDR3 comprises 12 residues. Trimming removed 1 base from V and 9 bases from J, with 7 bases in between. The CDR3 region is CASSLGLGEQFF. The CDR3 DNA follows: TGTGCCAGCAGTTTAGGGCTGGGTGAGCAGTTCTTC.

The CDR3 region is CASRETGHLNTEAFF. DNA of the CDR3: TGTGCCAGCAGGGAAACGGGACATCTGAACACTGAAGCTTTCTTT. This chain uses TRBV5-6 with TRBJ1-1; tentatively, D is TRBD1 (6 bases). This CDR3 contains 15 residues. Germline assignment: CDR1 SGHDT and CDR2 YYEEEE. Trimming cost V 5 bases and J 0 bases, with 14 bases left between them. Based on the CDR3 plus reference TRBV5-6 and TRBJ1-1, the full variable domain is DAGVTQSPTHLIKTRGQQVTLRCSPKSGHDTVSWYQQALGQGPQFIFQYYEEEERQRGNFPDRFSGHQFPNYSSELNVNALLLGDSALYLCASRETGHLNTEAFFGQGTRLTVV.

The chain couples TRBV5-4 to TRBJ2-7, with D tentatively TRBD2 (6 bases). Between the trimmed V and J ends, which lost 0 bases and 7 bases, there was a span of 17 bases. The CDR3 has 15 residues. Looked up from germline, CDR1 is SGHNT and CDR2 is YYREEE (reference sequence). The CDR3 DNA reads TGTGCCAGCAGCTTGGTTTCGGGGGAAGGTGGTGAGCAGTACGTC. Its protein is CASSLVSGEGGEQYV.

The chain combines TRBV19 with TRBJ2-2; D is undetermined. The ends were cut back, 3 bases at V and 1 base at J, with 6 bases in the middle. CDR3 length: 14 amino acids. Germline V gives CDR1 LNHDA, CDR2 SQIVND (reference sequence). In DNA, the CDR3 is TGTGCCAGTAGTATTTTGGGGAACACCGGGGAGCTGTTTTTT. Translated: CASSILGNTGELFF.

J is TRBJ2-3 and V is TRBV9; the D gene is possibly TRBD2 (7 bases). Germline V gene data show CDR1 as SGDLS and CDR2 as YYNGEE. V was trimmed by 3 bases and J by 2 bases, leaving 16 bases between them. This CDR3 has 16 amino acids. The CDR3 loop is CASSGSGGPYTDTQYF. CDR3 in DNA: TGTGCCAGCAGCGGCTCCGGGGGGCCCTACACAGATACGCAGTATTTT.

This clonotype appeared many times. The rearrangement uses TRBV7-6 and TRBJ2-1; D could derive from TRBD1 or TRBD2 (7 bases each). With 5 bases removed from V and 4 bases from J, the gap between germline ends came to 18 bases. From germline, CDR1 is SGHVS and CDR2 FNYEAQ. This CDR3 has 16 amino acids. CDR3 protein: CASSPRGGGQYNEQFF. CDR3 bases: TGTGCCAGCAGCCCAAGGGGGGGGGGACAGTACAATGAGCAGTTCTTC.

This rearrangement joins TRBV20-1 to TRBJ2-7; the D gene is possibly TRBD1 (7 bases). The germline V gene has CDR1 DFQATT and CDR2 SNEGSKA (reference sequence). V was clipped by 2 bases and J by 4 bases, with 15 bases between them. The CDR3 is made up of 14 amino acids. The CDR3 nucleotides read TGCAGTGCTAGACCCAGGGGGGAGCCATACGAGCAGTACTTC. Protein product: CSARPRGEPYEQYF.

The V call is TRBV7-9, the J call TRBJ2-1; unclear D gene. This CDR3 region has 16 residues. Germline CDR1 SEHNR, CDR2 FQNEAQ (reference sequence). Deletions cut 6 bases from V and 0 bases from J, with 15 bases between. CDR3 amino acids: CASSSFDRSSYNEQFF. The CDR3, as DNA: TGTGCCAGCAGTTCGTTCGACCGAAGCTCCTACAATGAGCAGTTCTTC.

This clonotype was recorded a few times. This chain connects TRBV6-2 or TRBV6-3 to TRBJ1-3; D is unresolved. The germline CDR1 and CDR2 sequences are MNHEY and SVGEGT. The CDR3 loop spans 14 amino acids. V lost 2 bases and J lost 0, with 5 bases in between. The DNA of the CDR3 is TGTGCCAGCAGTTACAGCCTCTCTGGAAACACCATATATTTT. Its protein product is CASSYSLSGNTIYF.

This clonotype was observed at least ten times. J is TRBJ2-1 and V is TRBV7-2, with a possible D match to TRBD2 (5 bases). The CDR3 totals 13 residues. V was shortened by 4 bases and J by 5 bases, with 9 bases between the two germline ends. Germline values: CDR1 SGHTA, CDR2 FQGNSA. CDR3 in amino acids: CASSSGNHNEQFF. As DNA, the CDR3 is TGTGCCAGCAGCTCCGGGAATCACAATGAGCAGTTCTTC.

The chain employs TRBV6-1 and TRBJ1-2, with 7 bases aligning to TRBD1. Germline V lookup: CDR1 MNHNS, CDR2 SASEGT. This CDR3 spans 14 amino acids. With 3 bases clipped from V and 8 bases from J, the junction kept 9 bases outside the gene matches. The CDR3 region is CASSEWRGREGYTF. Written as DNA, the CDR3 is TGTGCCAGCAGTGAGTGGAGGGGGCGTGAGGGCTACACCTTC.